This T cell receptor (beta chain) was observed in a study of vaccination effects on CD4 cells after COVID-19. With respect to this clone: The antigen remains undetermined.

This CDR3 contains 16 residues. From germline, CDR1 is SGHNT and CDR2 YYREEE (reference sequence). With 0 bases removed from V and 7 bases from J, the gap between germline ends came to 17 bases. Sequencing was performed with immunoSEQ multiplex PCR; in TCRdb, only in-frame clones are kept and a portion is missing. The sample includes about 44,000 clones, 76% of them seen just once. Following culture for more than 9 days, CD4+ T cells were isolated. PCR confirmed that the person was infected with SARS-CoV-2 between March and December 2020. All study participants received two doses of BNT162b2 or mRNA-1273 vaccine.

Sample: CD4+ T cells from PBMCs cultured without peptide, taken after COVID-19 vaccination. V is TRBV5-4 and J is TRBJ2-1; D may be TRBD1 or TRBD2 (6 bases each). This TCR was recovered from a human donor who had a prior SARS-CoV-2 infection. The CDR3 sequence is CASSLAGAPVGNEQFF. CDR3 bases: TGTGCCAGCAGCTTGGCGGGGGCCCCAGTGGGGAATGAGCAGTTCTTC.